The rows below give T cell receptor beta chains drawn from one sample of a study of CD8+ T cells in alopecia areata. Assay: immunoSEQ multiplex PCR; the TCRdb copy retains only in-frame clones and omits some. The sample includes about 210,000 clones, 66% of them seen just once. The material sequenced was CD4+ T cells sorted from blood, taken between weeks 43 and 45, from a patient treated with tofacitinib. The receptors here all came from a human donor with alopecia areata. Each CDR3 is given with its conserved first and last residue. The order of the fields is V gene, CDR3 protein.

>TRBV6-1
CASRGQRARETQYF
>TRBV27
CASSPPSGGPVF
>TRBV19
CASSFRHEQFF
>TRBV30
CAWSSQGDTGELFF
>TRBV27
CASSPSTGTGLFF
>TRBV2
CASSAQGTDTQYF
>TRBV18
CASSPPHGVVTEAFF
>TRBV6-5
CASSPGVSTDTQYF
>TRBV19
CASRLGLGGTGELFF
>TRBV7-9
CASSLALTEYGYTF
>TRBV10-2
CASSESSNQPQHF
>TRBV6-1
CASRATGTAYNEQFF
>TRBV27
CASSLQGRTDTQYF
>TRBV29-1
CSVTGTANTEAFF
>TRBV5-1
CASSSDLTGNYGYTF
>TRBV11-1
CASSLEDTQYF
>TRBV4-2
CASSQGGILAKNIQYF
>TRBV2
CASRGGTENTEAFF
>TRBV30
CAWSMKGTQPQHF
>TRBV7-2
CASSLLGVVGGPSYEQYF
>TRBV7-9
CASSPSDPVPYGYTF
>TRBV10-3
CAIQDSSTEAFF
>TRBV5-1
CASIQRGNTGELFF
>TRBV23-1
CASSHNAGTGPLSLGTQYF
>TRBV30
CAWSAGPSNQPQHF
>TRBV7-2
CASSLVSSGGTYEQYF
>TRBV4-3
CASSQDFPSGASTYNEQFF
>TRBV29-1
CSAQGQSTHGYTF
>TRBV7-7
CASSPDRGHTIYF
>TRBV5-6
CASSLGVFTEAFF
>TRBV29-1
CSVRSRVAYEQYF
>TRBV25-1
CASSESVAGANVLTF
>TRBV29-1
CTGRDPFDGYTF
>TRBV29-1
CSVGGQTYEQYF
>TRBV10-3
CAISNTAYEQYF
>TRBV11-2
CASSPETYNEQFF
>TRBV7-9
CASSWPLANYGYTF
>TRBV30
CAWSVDTGELFF
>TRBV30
CAWTVGQGPSEAFF
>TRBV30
CAWAPDRGRGYTF
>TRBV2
CASRDRPTDTQYF
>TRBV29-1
CSVWTSGANVLTF
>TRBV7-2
CASSFSEKLFF
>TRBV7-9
CASSLGRDYEQYF
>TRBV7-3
CASSFTGTNQPQHF
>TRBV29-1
CSVEWSGGGYTF
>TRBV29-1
CSVEDPWTGGETQYF
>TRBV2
CAMIPGQGHSYEQYF
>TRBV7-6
CATAQGFTGELFF
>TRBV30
CAWSGTITGELFF
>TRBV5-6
CASSRGTLDYEQYF
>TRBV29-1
CSVPYVFRGGYQYQETQYF
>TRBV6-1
CASWWSDYGYTF
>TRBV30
CAWSVAINQPQHF
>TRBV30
CAWTRQGNEKLFF
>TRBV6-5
CASSYTLGTGTYGYTF
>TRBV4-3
CASSQRVLPDRVADTQYF